The 19 T cell receptor beta chains reported below all come from one sample, sequenced in a study of blood T cell repertoires in COVID-19. Using immunoSEQ multiplex PCR, the repertoire was profiled, and TCRdb retains in-frame clones only, with some absent. Of under 300,000 clones in the sample, 83% were seen once. Source material: peripheral blood. These receptors were obtained from a human donor in a cohort sampled during active COVID-19.

The chain links TRBV19 to TRBJ1-6; perhaps TRBD1 as D (6 bases). The CDR3 length is 14 residues. Trimming removed 7 bases at V and 4 bases at J, with 11 bases between. CDR1 and CDR2 from the germline V gene are LNHDA and SQIVND (reference sequence). The CDR3 coding sequence is TGTGCCAGTAACGGGGGGCTATATAATTCACCCCTCCACTTT. This encodes CASNGGLYNSPLHF.

The chain couples TRBV18 to TRBJ1-2, with D possibly being TRBD1 (6 bases). The CDR3 is made up of 15 amino acids. Germline CDR1 KGHSH, CDR2 LQKENI. Trimming left V 2 bases short and J 2 bases short, with 12 bases between. As DNA, the CDR3 is TGTGCCAGCTCACCAGGGGGCGTAACGAACTATGGCTACACCTTC. The encoded protein is CASSPGGVTNYGYTF.

The chain employs TRBV9 and TRBJ2-2; possibly TRBD2 for D (7 bases). V was clipped by 4 bases and J by 1 base, with 17 bases between them. Germline assignment: CDR1 SGDLS and CDR2 YYNGEE. This CDR3 is 17 amino acids long. As DNA, the CDR3 is TGTGCCAGCAGCCCCGACCCCGGGGGGCGGAACACCGGGGAGCTGTTTTTT. This translates into CASSPDPGGRNTGELFF.

This clone was counted once. CDR3 loop: CASSILGSANTGELFF. Written as DNA, the CDR3 is TGTGCCAGTAGTATCCTCGGGAGTGCGAACACCGGGGAGCTGTTTTTT. The chain couples TRBV19 to TRBJ2-2; D might be TRBD2 (6 bases). Trimming left V 3 bases short and J 0 bases short, with 11 bases between. CDR1 LNHDA and CDR2 SQIVND come from the germline V gene (reference sequence). This CDR3 has 16 residues.

The rearrangement joins TRBV11-2 to TRBJ2-5; unclear D gene. The CDR3 runs to 11 residues. CDR1 is SGHAT and CDR2 is FQNNGV in the germline V gene. V was trimmed by 3 bases and J by 5 bases, leaving 4 bases between them. CDR3 coding DNA: TGTGCCAGCAGCTTTGCGGAGACCCAGTACTTC. This encodes CASSFAETQYF.

This clone was counted once. The rearrangement joins TRBV6-1 to TRBJ1-2; 8 bases line up with TRBD1. The CDR3 has 15 amino acids. CDR1 is MNHNS, CDR2 SASEGT, per germline. V shed 3 bases and J 8 bases; nucleotides not matched to a gene: 11. CDR3 nucleotide sequence: TGTGCCAGCAGTGACCGACAGGGGCCGCTTGGAGGCTACACCTTC. This codes for CASSDRQGPLGGYTF.

The V and J genes are TRBV5-1 and TRBJ2-1; TRBD2 matches at 11 bases. Germline-derived CDR1 and CDR2 are SGHRS and YFSETQ. J gave up 4 bases and V 3 bases, and 3 bases lay outside the gene matches. The CDR3 is 15 amino acids. The CDR3 nucleotides read TGCGCCAGCAGCTCGTCTAGCGGGAGGTACAATGAGCAGTTCTTC. Encoded protein: CASSSSSGRYNEQFF.

The genes are TRBV4-2 and TRBJ2-1; no clear D. Trimming removed 0 bases at V and 6 bases at J, with 12 bases between. Germline V gene data show CDR1 as LGHNA and CDR2 as YNFKEQ. The CDR3 runs 15 residues. DNA for the CDR3: TGTGCCAGCAGCCAAGATAGTGCTATTCGCAATGAGCAGTTCTTC. Its protein is CASSQDSAIRNEQFF.

This rearrangement joins TRBV10-3 to TRBJ2-3; TRBD2 matches 9 bases. Germline V gene data show CDR1 as ENHRY and CDR2 as SYGVKD. After removal of 8 bases from V and 1 base from J, the junction contained 10 bases not matched to a gene. This CDR3 is built from 16 residues. The CDR3, as DNA: TGTGCCATCCGTAACGGCGGGGGGGGAGGCACAGATACGCAGTATTTT. It translates to CAIRNGGGGGTDTQYF.

The chain uses TRBV28 and TRBJ2-1, with 11 bases fitting TRBD2. With 3 bases clipped from V and 8 bases from J, the junction kept 6 bases outside the gene matches. Germline V lookup: CDR1 MDHEN, CDR2 SYDVKM. This CDR3 has 15 residues. The CDR3 coding sequence is TGTGCCAGCAGTTTCCCTAGCGGGAGGCGGGATGAGCAGTTCTTC. Protein product: CASSFPSGRRDEQFF.

This clone has more than one count but fewer than ten. The rearrangement uses TRBV4-2 and TRBJ1-1, with TRBD1 identical over 9 bases. CDR3 length equals 15 residues. The J segment lost 2 bases and the V segment lost 6 bases, leaving 7 bases of the junction unmatched. The germline CDR1 and CDR2 sequences are LGHNA and YNFKEQ. The CDR3 protein is CASSRTGQGNTEAFF. The CDR3, as DNA: TGTGCCAGCAGTCGTACGGGACAGGGAAACACTGAAGCTTTCTTT.

This chain connects TRBV6-6 to TRBJ2-7; possible D gene TRBD1, 5 bases. This CDR3 is built from 15 residues. Germline V gives CDR1 MNHNY, CDR2 SVGAGI (reference sequence). The V gene lost 2 bases and the J gene lost 0 bases, with 11 bases spanning the gap. The CDR3 here is CASSYIVGDSYEQYF. As DNA, the CDR3 is TGTGCCAGCAGTTACATTGTAGGGGACTCCTACGAGCAGTACTTC.

J is TRBJ1-1 and V is TRBV2; 8 bases align to TRBD1. V gave up 6 bases and J gave up 5 bases; unmatched junction bases: 11. The CDR3 length is 15 residues. Germline lookup yields CDR1 SNHLY and CDR2 FYNNEI. Here the CDR3 DNA reads TGTGCCAGCAGCTACCCTCAGGGGGCGCTTACTGAAGCTTTCTTT. It is translated as CASSYPQGALTEAFF.

This clone has only a few counts. The chain is built from TRBV6-2 or TRBV6-3 and TRBJ1-1; TRBD1 matches at 12 bases. Trimming at V came to 2 bases and at J to 4 bases, leaving 11 bases not matched to a gene. This CDR3 is built from 18 residues. CDR1 is MNHEY and CDR2 is SVGEGT in the germline V gene. The CDR3 reads CASSYLTGQGASGTEAFF. The CDR3 DNA reads as TGTGCCAGCAGTTACCTGACGGGACAGGGGGCATCGGGCACTGAAGCTTTCTTT.

The V gene is TRBV25-1, the J gene TRBJ2-5; the D is unclear. The CDR3 contains 15 residues. Germline values: CDR1 MGHDK, CDR2 SYGVNS. The ends were cut back, 1 base at V and 2 bases at J, with 11 bases in the middle. CDR3 amino acids: CASSELRVIQETQYF. The CDR3 bases are TGTGCCAGCAGTGAATTACGGGTCATACAAGAGACCCAGTACTTC.

V gene TRBV5-4 combines with J gene TRBJ2-3, with 8 positions matching TRBD2. The germline CDR1 and CDR2 sequences are SGHNT and YYREEE (reference sequence). This CDR3 spans 14 amino acids. Trimming took 5 bases from V and 1 from J; bases not matched to a gene: 3. The CDR3 nucleotides read TGTGCCAGCAGTCTGACTAGCGGCACAGATACGCAGTATTTT. This translates into CASSLTSGTDTQYF. Looking up the rest from reference TRBV5-4 and TRBJ2-3 gives the full variable domain: ETGVTQSPTHLIKTRGQQVTLRCSSQSGHNTVSWYQQALGQGPQFIFQYYREEENGRGNFPPRFSGLQFPNYSSELNVNALELDDSALYLCASSLTSGTDTQYFGPGTRLTVL.

This clone was recorded only once. The chain uses TRBV6-5 and TRBJ1-6; the match to TRBD1 covers 11 bases. CDR3 length: 13 amino acids. Germline trimming cut 7 bases from V and 15 bases from J; bases unmatched to any gene: 8. The V gene's germline CDR1 is MNHEY and CDR2 SVGAGI. CDR3 region: CASMSGTGGRLHF. The CDR3 coding sequence is TGTGCCAGCATGTCTGGGACAGGGGGACGCCTCCACTTT.

V is TRBV19 and J is TRBJ1-2, with D perhaps TRBD1 (5 bases). Germline loops: CDR1 LNHDA, CDR2 SQIVND (reference sequence). This CDR3 has 19 amino acids. Trimming cost V 5 bases and J 7 bases, with 32 bases left between them. CDR3 in DNA: TGTGCCAGTAGTCAGGCCGCCAGGAGCCCCCTTGGGGCAAATGGTGGCTACACCTTC. This codes for CASSQAARSPLGANGGYTF.

The rearrangement links TRBV7-9 to TRBJ2-7; the D gene is possibly TRBD2 (5 bases). This CDR3 has 14 residues. The germline V gene encodes CDR1 SEHNR and CDR2 FQNEAQ (reference sequence). V was clipped by 1 base and J by 3 bases, with 10 bases between them. The CDR3 sequence is CASSLGSGIYEQYF. The CDR3 nucleotides are TGTGCCAGCAGCTTAGGGTCGGGGATCTACGAGCAGTACTTC.